Below are 6 T cell receptor beta chains sequenced from a single sample in a study of technical replicates of blood from several donors. Measured with immunoSEQ multiplex PCR; TCRdb has only the in-frame clones, and not every one. The sample includes 55,000 to 60,000 clones, around 93% of them seen just once. What was sequenced was PBMCs. The receptors shown here come from a human donor in good health. Some clones in this sample may be carry-over from other donors' samples.

CDR3 coding DNA: TGCGCCAGCAGCCAAGTCGCGGGTGGGGGCACAGATACGCAGTATTTT. Its translation: CASSQVAGGGTDTQYF. The V and J genes are TRBV4-1 and TRBJ2-3, with D perhaps matching TRBD2 (5 bases). Per germline, CDR1 MGHRA and CDR2 YSYEKL. The CDR3 covers 16 residues. Trimming took 1 base from V and 1 from J, leaving 12 bases between them.

As to this clone: The germline gene is not matched at one end of the junction; a read error may be the cause. The J gene is TRBJ2-2, the V gene TRBV29-1, with a tentative D call TRBD2 (5 bases). Germline loops: CDR1 SQVTM, CDR2 ANQGSEA. The CDR3 totals 14 residues. The CDR3 loop is CSVDGGGNTEELFF. The CDR3 DNA reads as TGCAGCGTTGACGGCGGAGGAAACACCGAGGAGCTGTTTTTT.

V usage is TRBV7-9 and J usage is TRBJ2-3; the match to TRBD2 covers 9 bases. This CDR3 comprises 17 residues. V lost 3 bases, J lost 2 bases, and 9 bases stayed unmatched. Germline CDR1 and CDR2: SEHNR and FQNEAQ (reference sequence). The CDR3 loop is CASSFPASGTITDTQYF. The DNA for the CDR3 is TGTGCCAGCAGCTTTCCGGCTAGCGGGACAATCACAGATACGCAGTATTTT.

The chain has TRBV20-1 and TRBJ2-7; no clear D. CDR1 DFQATT and CDR2 SNEGSKA come from the germline V gene (reference sequence). The CDR3 totals 10 residues. V shed 6 bases and J shed 3 bases, with 6 bases lying between them. In DNA, the CDR3 is TGCAGTGCCAGTGACTACGAGCAGTACTTC. Residues: CSASDYEQYF.

The V call is TRBV18, the J call TRBJ1-1, with TRBD1 as a possible D gene (6 bases). This CDR3 spans 14 amino acids. Deletions cut 3 bases from V and 7 bases from J, with 15 bases between. The germline gives CDR1 KGHSH, CDR2 LQKENI. The CDR3 here is CASSPLNRVIEAFF. The DNA of the CDR3 is TGTGCCAGCTCACCCCTGAACAGGGTTATTGAAGCTTTCTTT. Drawing the rest from reference TRBV18 and TRBJ1-1, the complete variable domain is NAGVMQNPRHLVRRRGQEARLRCSPMKGHSHVYWYRQLPEEGLKFMVYLQKENIIDESGMPKERFSAEFPKEGPSILRIQQVVRGDSAAYFCASSPLNRVIEAFFGQGTRLTVV.

J is TRBJ1-5 and V is TRBV15, with D possibly being TRBD1 (5 bases). The CDR3 extends over 15 amino acids. The V gene lost 3 bases and the J gene lost 7 bases, with 16 bases spanning the gap. CDR1 and CDR2 (germline): LNHNV, YYDKDF (reference sequence). DNA for the CDR3: TGTGCCACCAGCAGTGGTTCGGGGGATGGGCAGCCCCAGCATTTT. Its protein is CATSSGSGDGQPQHF.